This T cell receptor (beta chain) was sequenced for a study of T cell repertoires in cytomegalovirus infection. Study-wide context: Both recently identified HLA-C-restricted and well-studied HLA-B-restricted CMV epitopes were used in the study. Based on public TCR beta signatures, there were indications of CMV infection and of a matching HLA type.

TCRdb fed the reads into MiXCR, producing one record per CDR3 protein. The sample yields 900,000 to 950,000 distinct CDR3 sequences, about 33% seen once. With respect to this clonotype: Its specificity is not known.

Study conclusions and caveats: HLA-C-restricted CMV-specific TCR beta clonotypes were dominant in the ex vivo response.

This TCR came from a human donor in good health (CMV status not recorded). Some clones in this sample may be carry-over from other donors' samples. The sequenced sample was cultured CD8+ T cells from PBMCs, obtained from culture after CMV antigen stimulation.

CDR3 bases: TGTGCCAGCACCGAAGACAGGGGGCTTCAAGAGACCCAGTACTTC. Its protein product is CASTEDRGLQETQYF. The chain couples TRBV6-5 to TRBJ2-5, with TRBD1 matching over 10 bases. The CDR3 is made up of 15 amino acids. Trimming took 7 bases from V and 2 from J; bases not matched to a gene: 7. Per the germline V gene, CDR1 is MNHEY and CDR2 is SVGAGI.